The 3 T cell receptor beta chains below come from one sample, sequenced in a study of cytomegalovirus exposure and HLA in healthy donors. Sequenced by immunoSEQ multiplex PCR; TCRdb stores in-frame clones only, minus some. The sample yields some 170,000 clones, approximately 86% seen once. Material: PBMCs. The receptors originated from a man aged 30-40 years in good health and CMV-seropositive.

This clone showed up just once. V is TRBV6-1 and J is TRBJ1-2; D is possibly TRBD1 (5 bases). Looked up from germline, CDR1 is MNHNS and CDR2 is SASEGT. Trimming removed 3 bases at V and 5 bases at J, with 16 bases between. The CDR3 runs 15 residues. The CDR3 protein is CASSDQVAGGYGYTF. CDR3 sequence (DNA): TGTGCCAGCAGTGACCAGGTGGCGGGGGGTTATGGCTACACCTTC.

The chain joins TRBV11-3 to TRBJ2-1; 7 bases line up with TRBD1. The CDR3 is 15 amino acids. After removal of 1 base from V and 7 bases from J, the junction contained 7 bases not matched to a gene. Germline V gene data show CDR1 as SGHNT and CDR2 as YENEEA. This CDR3 reads CASSLGRQGRNEQFF. As DNA, the CDR3 is TGTGCCAGCAGCTTAGGCCGACAGGGAAGAAATGAGCAGTTCTTC. Combining the CDR3 with reference TRBV11-3 and TRBJ2-1 gives the whole variable domain EAGVVQSPRYKIIEKKQPVAFWCNPISGHNTLYWYLQNLGQGPELLIRYENEEAVDDSQLPKDRFSAERLKGVDSTLKIQPAELGDSAVYLCASSLGRQGRNEQFFGPGTRLTVL.

This chain links TRBV6-6 with TRBJ1-5; D gene ambiguous. V was pared by 2 bases and J by 6 bases, with 8 bases between. CDR3 length: 13 amino acids. Per the germline V gene, CDR1 is MNHNY and CDR2 is SVGAGI (reference sequence). The CDR3 DNA reads TGTGCCAGCAGTTACGGGTTGTTTCAGCCCCAGCATTTT. Encoded protein: CASSYGLFQPQHF.